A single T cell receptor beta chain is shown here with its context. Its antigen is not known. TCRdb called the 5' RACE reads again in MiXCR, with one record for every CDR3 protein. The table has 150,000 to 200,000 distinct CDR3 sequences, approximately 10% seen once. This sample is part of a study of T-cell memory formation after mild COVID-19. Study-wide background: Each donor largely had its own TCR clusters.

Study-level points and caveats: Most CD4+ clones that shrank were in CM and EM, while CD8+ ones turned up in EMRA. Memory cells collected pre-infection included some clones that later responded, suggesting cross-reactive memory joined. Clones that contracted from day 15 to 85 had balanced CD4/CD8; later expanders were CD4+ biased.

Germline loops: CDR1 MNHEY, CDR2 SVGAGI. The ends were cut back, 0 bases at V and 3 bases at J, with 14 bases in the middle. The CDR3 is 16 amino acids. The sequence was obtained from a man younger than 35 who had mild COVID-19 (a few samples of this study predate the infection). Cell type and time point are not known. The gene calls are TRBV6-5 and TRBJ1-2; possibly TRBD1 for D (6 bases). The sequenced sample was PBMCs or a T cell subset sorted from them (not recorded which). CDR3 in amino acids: CASSYSGRGPDYGYTF. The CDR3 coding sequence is TGTGCCAGCAGTTACTCAGGCAGGGGCCCTGACTATGGCTACACCTTC.